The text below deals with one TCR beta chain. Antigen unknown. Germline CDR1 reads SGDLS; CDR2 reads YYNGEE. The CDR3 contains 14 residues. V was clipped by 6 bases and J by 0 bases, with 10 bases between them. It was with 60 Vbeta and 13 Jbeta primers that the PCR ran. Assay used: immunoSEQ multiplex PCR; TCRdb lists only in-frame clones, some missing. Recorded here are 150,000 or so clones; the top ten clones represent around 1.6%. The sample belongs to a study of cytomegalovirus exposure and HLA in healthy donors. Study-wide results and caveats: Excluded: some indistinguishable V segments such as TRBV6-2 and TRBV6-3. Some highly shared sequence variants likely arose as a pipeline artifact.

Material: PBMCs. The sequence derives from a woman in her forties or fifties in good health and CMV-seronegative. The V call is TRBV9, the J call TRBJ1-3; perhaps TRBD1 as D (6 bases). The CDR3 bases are TGTGCCAGCAACCAGGGGAGCTCTGGAAACACCATATATTTT. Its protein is CASNQGSSGNTIYF.